This T cell receptor beta chain was captured in a study of regulatory T cells in long-lasting Graves disease. Study-level information: Persistent Graves' disease required over 5 years of antithyroid drugs and positive TSH receptor antibodies.

With iRepertoire HTBI primers and Arm-PCR of CDR3 regions, TCR beta libraries were built. TCRdb fed the multiplex PCR reads into MiXCR, producing one record per CDR3 protein. There are 350,000 to 500,000 distinct CDR3 sequences in the sample; 21% occur only once, and roughly an eighth lies in the top ten. Described time point: persistent/refractory GD, antithyroid drugs over 5 years with positive TRAb. The TCR library was made from RNA extracted from PBMCs. The V gene's germline CDR1 is SGHVS and CDR2 FQNEAQ. V shed 3 bases and J 3 bases; nucleotides not matched to a gene: 10. The CDR3 extends over 18 amino acids. This clonotype has ten or more counts. Its specificity is unknown. Findings and limits, study-wide: TRBV28, TRBJ1-2 and TRBJ2-5 were favored in persistent disease.

V gene TRBV7-8 combines with J gene TRBJ2-2; 10 bases fit TRBD2. Here the sequenced sample was peripheral blood mononuclear cells (PBMCs), taken when the disease was refractory, from a patient treated with antithyroid drugs. The receptor was isolated from a female donor with Graves disease. Here the CDR3 reads CASSFILAGEGYTGELFF. The CDR3 DNA reads TGTGCCAGCAGCTTTATTCTAGCGGGAGAGGGTTACACCGGGGAGCTGTTTTTT.